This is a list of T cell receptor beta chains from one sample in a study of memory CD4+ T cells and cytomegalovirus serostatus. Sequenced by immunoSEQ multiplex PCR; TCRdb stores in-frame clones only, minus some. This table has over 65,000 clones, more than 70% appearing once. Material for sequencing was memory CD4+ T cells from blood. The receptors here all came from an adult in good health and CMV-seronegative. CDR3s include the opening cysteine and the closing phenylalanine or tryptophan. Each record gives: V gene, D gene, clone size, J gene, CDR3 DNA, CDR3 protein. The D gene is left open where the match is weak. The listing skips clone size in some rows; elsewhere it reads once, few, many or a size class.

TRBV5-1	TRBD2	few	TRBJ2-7	TGCGCCAGCAGCTTGCTACTAGCGGGGGGTAGCTCCTACGAGCAGTACTTC	CASSLLLAGGSSYEQYF
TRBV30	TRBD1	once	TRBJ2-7	TGTGCCTGGAGCTTGGACAGGGTATCATACGAGCAGTACTTC	CAWSLDRVSYEQYF
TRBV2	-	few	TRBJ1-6	TGTGCCAGCATGGAAGTTGCTAATTCACCCCTCCACTTT	CASMEVANSPLHF
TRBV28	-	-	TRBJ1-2	TGTGCCAGCAGTGAACAGGGCAACTATGGCTACACCTTC	CASSEQGNYGYTF
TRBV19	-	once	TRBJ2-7	TGTGCCAGTAGTGTCAGAGTTTCTAAGACCTACGAGCAGTACTTC	CASSVRVSKTYEQYF
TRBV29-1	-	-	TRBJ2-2	TGCAGCGGATACAGGACCGGGGAGCTGTTTTTT	CSGYRTGELFF
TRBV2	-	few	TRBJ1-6	TGTGCCAGCAGTAAGGACCGGAATTCACCCCTCCACTTT	CASSKDRNSPLHF
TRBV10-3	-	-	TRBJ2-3	TGTGCCATCAGAAAGGTATACACAGATACGCAGTATTTT	CAIRKVYTDTQYF
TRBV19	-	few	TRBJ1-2	TGTGCCAGTAGTATAGTGGGGACGGCCTATGGCTACACCTTC	CASSIVGTAYGYTF
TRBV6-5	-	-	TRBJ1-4	TGTGCCAGCAGAAAGGGTGGGGAAAAACTGTTTTTT	CASRKGGEKLFF
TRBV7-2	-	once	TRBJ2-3	TGTGCCAGCAGCTTAGATCGGGGGCCCACAGATACGCAGTATTTT	CASSLDRGPTDTQYF
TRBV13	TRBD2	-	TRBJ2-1	TGTGCCAGCAGCCGTAGGTGGGGTAGCGGGGGGGCTTTTTTCGATGAGCAGTTCTTC	CASSRRWGSGGAFFDEQFF
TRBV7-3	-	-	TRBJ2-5	TGTGCCAGCAGCTTAGGATTTGAGCGGTTGGGGGAAGAGACCCAGTACTTC	CASSLGFERLGEETQYF
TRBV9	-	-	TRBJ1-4	TGTGCCAGCAGTGCGGCACAGGGATATGAAAAACTGTTTTTT	CASSAAQGYEKLFF
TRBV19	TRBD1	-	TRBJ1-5	TGTGCCAGTAGTATCCGACAGGGTGATCAGCCCCAGCATTTT	CASSIRQGDQPQHF
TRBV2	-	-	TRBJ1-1	TGTGCCAGCAACCGGGCCGGGGGCACTGAAGCTTTCTTT	CASNRAGGTEAFF
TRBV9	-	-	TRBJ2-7	TGTGCCAGCAGCGTAGGGACAGCAGCCTACGAGCAGTACTTC	CASSVGTAAYEQYF
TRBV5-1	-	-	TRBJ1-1	TGCGCCAGCAGCTTGGCATCCCAGGGGAACACTGAAGCTTTCTTT	CASSLASQGNTEAFF
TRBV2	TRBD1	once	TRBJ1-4	TGTGCCAGCAGTGAATTTGCCCCGGGACAGGGGTTCGAAAAACTGTTTTTT	CASSEFAPGQGFEKLFF
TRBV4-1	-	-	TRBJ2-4	TGCGCCAGCAGCCAAGATATGGGGGAGGCAAACATTCAGTACTTC	CASSQDMGEANIQYF
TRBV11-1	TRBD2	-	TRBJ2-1	TGTGCCAGCAGCTTCGGCGGGGGGGCCACCTACAATGAGCAGTTCTTC	CASSFGGGATYNEQFF
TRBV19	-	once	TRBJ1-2	TGTGCCAGTAGTATCCAGCCAGCTAACTATGGCTACACCTTC	CASSIQPANYGYTF
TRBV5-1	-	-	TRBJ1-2	TGCGCCAGCAGCCCTCAGACCGACCCGGTCGGAGGCTACACCTTC	CASSPQTDPVGGYTF
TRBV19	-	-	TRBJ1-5	TGTGCCAGTAGTATAGGTGGGGGGCATCAGCCCCAGCATTTT	CASSIGGGHQPQHF
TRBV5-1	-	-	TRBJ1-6	TGCGCCAGCAGGACAGCGGATAATTCACCCCTCCACTTT	CASRTADNSPLHF
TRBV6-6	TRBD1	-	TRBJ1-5	TGTGCCAGCAGGCACCCGGTGGGACAGGGTCCTCAGCCCCAGCATTTT	CASRHPVGQGPQPQHF
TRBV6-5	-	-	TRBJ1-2	TGTGCCAGCAGTCCTTGGGGGGGGAGGAACTATGGCTACACCTTC	CASSPWGGRNYGYTF
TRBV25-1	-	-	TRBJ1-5	TGTGCCAGCAGTGGGGCCAGATCGGATCAGCCCCAGCATTTT	CASSGARSDQPQHF
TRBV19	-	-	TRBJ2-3	TGTGCCAGTAGTATAGGACCCTCCGCCGGCACAGATACGCAGTATTTT	CASSIGPSAGTDTQYF
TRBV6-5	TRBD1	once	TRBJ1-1	TGTGCCAGCAGTTACACCGGGCAGGGGGCCCCCGAGAGAGCTTTCTTT	CASSYTGQGAPERAFF
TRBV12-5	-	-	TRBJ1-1	TGTGCTAGTGGTTTGTCCCCGGACATACCCCGTACTGAAGCTTTCTTT	CASGLSPDIPRTEAFF
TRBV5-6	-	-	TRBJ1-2	TGTGCCAGCAGCTTGGGACCGATCTATGGCTACACCTTC	CASSLGPIYGYTF
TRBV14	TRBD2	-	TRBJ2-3	TGTGCCAGCAGCCTACTAGCGGGGGGCGGAGATACGCAGTATTTT	CASSLLAGGGDTQYF
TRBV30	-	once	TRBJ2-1	TGTGCCTGGACTACAGGGTTCAATGAGCAGTTCTTC	CAWTTGFNEQFF
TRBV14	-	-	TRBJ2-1	TGTGCCAGCAGCCAAGATTGGGGCTTAAACGCGGGGCAGTTCTTC	CASSQDWGLNAGQFF
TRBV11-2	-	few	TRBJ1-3	TGTGCCAGCAGCTTCGGGGCGACCCTTGGAAACACCATATATTTT	CASSFGATLGNTIYF
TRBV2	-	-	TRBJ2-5	TGTGCCAGCAGTGAAGCGGGGCAGGGAGAGACCCAGTACTTC	CASSEAGQGETQYF
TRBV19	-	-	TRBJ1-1	TGTGCCAGTAAAATGGGGGTACTCCCTTTGAACACTGAAGCTTTCTTT	CASKMGVLPLNTEAFF
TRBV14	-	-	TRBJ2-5	TGTGCCAGCAGCCAAAACAGGGAGACCCAGTACTTC	CASSQNRETQYF
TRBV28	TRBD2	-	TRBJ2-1	TGTGCCAGCAGCCGCGGACTAGCGGGAACCTACAATGAGCAGTTCTTC	CASSRGLAGTYNEQFF
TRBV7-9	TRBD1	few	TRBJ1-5	TGTGCCAGCAGTTCATCAGGGGGCCCCCAGCATTTT	CASSSSGGPQHF
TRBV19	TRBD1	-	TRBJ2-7	TGTGCCAGTAGTAAACGACAGGGTGACGAGCAGTACTTC	CASSKRQGDEQYF
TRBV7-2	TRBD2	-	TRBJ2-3	TGTGCCAGCAGCTTAAGCGGGGGGCCCACAGATACGCAGTATTTT	CASSLSGGPTDTQYF
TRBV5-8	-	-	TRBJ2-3	TGTGCCAGCAGCTTGCGCAGGGCAGGGCTAGATACGCAGTATTTT	CASSLRRAGLDTQYF
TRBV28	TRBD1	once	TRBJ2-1	TGTGCCAGCGTGACAGGGGGAATCGGCAATGAGCAGTTCTTC	CASVTGGIGNEQFF
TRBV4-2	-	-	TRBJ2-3	TGTGCCAGCAGCCAAGAGCCCTCATATGGACGTGGTACGCAGTATTTT	CASSQEPSYGRGTQYF
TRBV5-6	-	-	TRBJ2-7	TGTGCCAGCAGCTCCGCGGGCTACGAGCAGTACTTC	CASSSAGYEQYF
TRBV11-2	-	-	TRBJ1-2	TGTGCCAGCAGCTTAGGAGGGACTGATGGCTACACCTTC	CASSLGGTDGYTF
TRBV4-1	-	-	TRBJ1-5	TGCGCCAGCAGCCAAGAAAACTATCAGCCCCAGCATTTT	CASSQENYQPQHF
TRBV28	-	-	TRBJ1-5	TGTGCCAGCAGTTGGGGAGTTCAGCCCCAGCATTTT	CASSWGVQPQHF
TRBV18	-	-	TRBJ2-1	TGTGCCAGCTCAGTCTTGAATGAGCAGTTCTTC	CASSVLNEQFF
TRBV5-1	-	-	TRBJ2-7	TGCGCCAGCAGGGCCGGGGACCCTTACGAGCAGTACTTC	CASRAGDPYEQYF
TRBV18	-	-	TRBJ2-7	TGTGCCAGCTCACCACCTACAGCAAGCTCCTACGAGCAGTACTTC	CASSPPTASSYEQYF
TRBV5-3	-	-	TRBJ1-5	TGTGCCAGAAGCTTGTGCCAGGGGCCCGATTCCCAGCATTTT	CARSLCQGPDSQHF
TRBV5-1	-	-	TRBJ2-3	TGCGCCAGCAGCTTGGAGGACCCGGACGGCACAGATACGCAGTATTTT	CASSLEDPDGTDTQYF